These 12 T cell receptor beta chains share one sample of origin, sequenced in a study of CD8 T cells in ankylosing spondylitis. TCRdb reprocessed the 5' RACE reads with MiXCR, giving one entry per CDR3 protein. The sample contains about 250,000 distinct CDR3 sequences, about 30% of which appear only once. The sequencing sample was made of blood, either unsorted or a sorted T cell fraction (not recorded which). The origin of the receptors is a male donor with ankylosing spondylitis or in good health (not recorded which).

This clonotype was observed a handful of times. The chain couples TRBV6-1 to TRBJ2-1, with 8 nucleotides matching TRBD2. CDR3 length: 14 residues. Germline trimming cut 5 bases from V and 7 bases from J; bases unmatched to any gene: 7. Germline V CDR1 and CDR2: MNHNS, SASEGT. The CDR3 spells CASSQTSVLNEQFF. The CDR3 nucleotides read TGTGCCAGCAGTCAGACTAGCGTGCTAAATGAGCAGTTCTTC.

In this sample, this clonotype turned up a few times. The gene calls are TRBV20-1 and TRBJ2-2; no firm D call. Trimming removed 3 bases from V and 3 bases from J, with 11 bases in between. This CDR3 has 14 amino acids. Germline V lookup: CDR1 DFQATT, CDR2 SNEGSKA (reference sequence). The CDR3 spells CSASYNLDTGELFF. CDR3 sequence (DNA): TGCAGTGCTAGCTACAACCTCGACACCGGGGAGCTGTTTTTT.

This clonotype has just one count. This sequence joins TRBV27 and TRBJ2-1; D remains ambiguous. The CDR3 sequence is 9 residues long. The germline V gene has CDR1 MNHEY and CDR2 SMNVEV (reference sequence). V shed 7 bases and J shed 10 bases, with 5 bases lying between them. CDR3 nucleotide sequence: TGTGCCAGCATCCGGGAGCAGTTCTTC. This codes for CASIREQFF.

The rearrangement joins TRBV9 to TRBJ1-5; 11 positions match TRBD1. The V segment lost 4 bases and the J segment 5 bases; nucleotides outside the gene matches: 8. The CDR3 covers 16 residues. From germline, CDR1 is SGDLS and CDR2 YYNGEE. The CDR3 loop is CASSLARTGGYQPQHF. In DNA form, the CDR3 reads TGTGCCAGCAGCTTGGCGCGGACAGGGGGCTATCAGCCCCAGCATTTT.

The chain joins TRBV28 to TRBJ2-7, with D perhaps being TRBD1 or TRBD2 (5 bases each). Between the trimmed V and J ends, which lost 6 bases and 3 bases, there was a span of 15 bases. CDR3 length: 14 residues. Germline-derived CDR1 and CDR2 are MDHEN and SYDVKM. This chain's CDR3 is CASSQAGTHYEQYF. Written as DNA, the CDR3 is TGTGCCAGCAGCCAGGCAGGGACCCACTACGAGCAGTACTTC.

This clonotype was observed a few times. The J gene is TRBJ2-1, the V gene TRBV20-1; TRBD2 might be the D (6 bases). Trimming cost V 3 bases and J 4 bases, with 19 bases left between them. Germline V lookup: CDR1 DFQATT, CDR2 SNEGSKA (reference sequence). CDR3 size: 16 residues. CDR3 protein: CSASSSELKSYNEQFF. The CDR3 region has the DNA TGCAGTGCTAGCTCTAGCGAGCTAAAATCGTACAATGAGCAGTTCTTC.

V and J are TRBV7-9 and TRBJ2-1; 12 bases match TRBD2. The CDR3 sequence is 16 residues long. The V segment lost 2 bases and the J segment 2 bases; nucleotides outside the gene matches: 1. Germline V lookup: CDR1 SEHNR, CDR2 FQNEAQ (reference sequence). The CDR3 reads CASSLPSGGAYNEQFF. The CDR3, as DNA: TGTGCCAGCAGCTTACCTAGCGGGGGGGCCTACAATGAGCAGTTCTTC.

CDR3 in amino acids: CASSEAGGATEAFF. The CDR3 nucleotides read TGTGCCAGCAGTGAAGCCGGGGGCGCGACTGAAGCTTTCTTT. The chain uses TRBV6-4 and TRBJ1-1; perhaps TRBD1 as D (6 bases). This CDR3 has 14 residues. CDR1 is MRHNA and CDR2 is SNTAGT in the germline V gene. V lost 3 bases and J 5 bases, leaving 13 bases between the germline ends.

There are a few counts of this clonotype. V usage is TRBV20-1 and J usage is TRBJ1-5; no clear D. Trimming shortened V by 4 bases and J by 0 bases, and 7 bases separated the two germline ends. This CDR3 is 13 amino acids long. Germline V gene lookup returns CDR1 DFQATT and CDR2 SNEGSKA (reference sequence). CDR3 loop: CSAKSFSNQPQHF. In nucleotides, the CDR3 is TGCAGTGCTAAGAGCTTTAGCAATCAGCCCCAGCATTTT.

V is TRBV4-2 and J is TRBJ2-2; D gene ambiguous. The germline CDR1 and CDR2 sequences are LGHNA and YNFKEQ. V lost 0 bases and J lost 5, with 7 bases in between. The CDR3 extends over 14 amino acids. The CDR3 coding sequence is TGTGCCAGCAGCCAAGAGTCTCGAACCGGGGAGCTGTTTTTT. This codes for CASSQESRTGELFF.

This clonotype was seen only a few times. V usage is TRBV20-1 and J usage is TRBJ1-5, with D possibly matching TRBD1 (5 bases). The CDR3 runs to 14 residues. The V end lost 0 bases, the J end lost 8 bases, and 14 bases lay between the germline ends. The germline V gene has CDR1 DFQATT and CDR2 SNEGSKA (reference sequence). The DNA of the CDR3 is TGCAGTGCTAGAGAAAGACCGGGGCGGGAGCCCCAGCATTTT. It encodes CSARERPGREPQHF.

The V call is TRBV2, the J call TRBJ2-5, with D hard to call. The V gene lost 3 bases and the J gene lost 4 bases, with 9 bases spanning the gap. The CDR3 is made up of 13 amino acids. The V gene's germline CDR1 is SNHLY and CDR2 FYNNEI. CDR3 sequence reads: CASSEWTRETQYF. The CDR3 nucleotides are TGTGCCAGCAGTGAGTGGACGAGAGAGACCCAGTACTTC.